This T cell receptor (beta chain) comes out of a study of T cells in Graves' hyperthyroidism and ophthalmopathy. Notes on the study in general: Median prediction lead before ophthalmopathy onset was 5.5 to 7 months with the model.

The CDR3 has 13 residues. Germline-derived CDR1 and CDR2 are SGHTA and FQGTGA. Trimming pared 1 base from V and 4 bases from J, leaving 7 bases between. RNA transcripts were the template for amplifying TCR beta CDR3 regions. Using the HTBI primer set, a first-round RT-PCR was run on the TCR CDR3. TCRdb passed the multiplex PCR reads through MiXCR, listing each CDR3 protein once. The sample consists of about 360,000 distinct CDR3 sequences, about 18% of them appearing once. Clinical symptoms, serum thyroxine and TRAb, thyroid ultrasound and orbital computed tomography were used for the diagnoses. Using more than 7.5 ml of fresh peripheral blood, PBMCs were prepared. This clonotype has at least ten counts. The antigen is undetermined.

The rearrangement links TRBV7-3 to TRBJ2-5; no definite D call. This sequence was found in a young woman with Graves' hyperthyroidism. Sequencing input: blood. The CDR3 bases are TGTGCCAGCAGCTTAAGTAAGGGAGAGACCCAGTACTTC. Translation: CASSLSKGETQYF. Based on the CDR3 plus reference TRBV7-3 and TRBJ2-5, the full variable domain is GAGVSQTPSNKVTEKGKYVELRCDPISGHTALYWYRQSLGQGPEFLIYFQGTGAADDSGLPNDRFFAVRPEGSVSTLKIQRTERGDSAVYLCASSLSKGETQYFGPGTRLLVL.